This T cell receptor (beta chain) was identified during a study of response to subunit inactivated influenza vaccine. TCRdb processed the RT-PCR reads anew with MiXCR; each CDR3 protein has one entry. The data show more than 250,000 distinct CDR3 sequences, around a fifth seen once. This clonotype was counted between two and nine times. The CDR3 spans 14 residues. CDR1 MNHNS and CDR2 SASEGT come from the germline V gene. V lost 7 bases and J lost 4, with 14 bases in between. Material: PBMCs from blood, obtained approximately 20 months after vaccination. J is TRBJ1-3 and V is TRBV6-1; the D is unclear. The sequence was obtained from a man aged 50 to 69 who received an inactivated influenza vaccine. The CDR3 sequence: CASIGGPGGNTIYF. CDR3 sequence (DNA): TGTGCCAGCATTGGAGGGCCGGGAGGAAACACCATATATTTT.